The following is a T cell receptor (beta chain) sequence with its context. Its specificity is unknown. The germline V gene encodes CDR1 SNHLY and CDR2 FYNNEI. CDR3 length equals 15 residues. Trimming removed 5 bases from V and 4 bases from J; junction bases left unmatched: 6. Primers: 60 Vbeta forward and 13 Jbeta reverse. Clones were sequenced by immunoSEQ multiplex PCR, and TCRdb holds only the in-frame ones, with some missing. This sample has about 130,000 clones, with roughly 83% found just once. This entry comes from a study of cytomegalovirus exposure and HLA in healthy donors. Study results and caveats: The authors listed about 170 TCR beta chains as cytomegalovirus-associated. In a later analysis, DRB1 alleles had the most associated TCRs; HLA-C alleles the fewest. Analyses of presence and absence presupposed an approximately uniform sequencing depth across donors. Per a later analysis, 15,000 to 20,000 TCR beta sequences showed association with HLA alleles at 0.05 false discovery rate.

The sequencing sample was made of PBMCs. The TCR originated in a middle-aged man in good health and CMV-seronegative. The chain uses TRBV2 and TRBJ2-2; 8 nucleotides line up with TRBD2. The CDR3 sequence: CASSRLATSTGELFF. CDR3 in DNA: TGTGCCAGCAGTAGACTAGCGACGTCCACCGGGGAGCTGTTTTTT.